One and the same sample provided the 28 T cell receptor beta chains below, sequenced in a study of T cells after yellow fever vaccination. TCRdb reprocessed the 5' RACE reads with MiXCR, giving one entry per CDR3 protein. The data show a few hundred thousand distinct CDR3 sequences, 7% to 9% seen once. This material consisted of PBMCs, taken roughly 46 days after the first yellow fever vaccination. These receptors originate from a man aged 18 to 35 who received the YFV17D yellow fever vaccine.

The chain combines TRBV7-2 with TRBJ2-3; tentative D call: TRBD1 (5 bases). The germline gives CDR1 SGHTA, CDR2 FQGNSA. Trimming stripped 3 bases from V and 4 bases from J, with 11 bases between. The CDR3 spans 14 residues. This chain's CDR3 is CASSLESGSDTQYF. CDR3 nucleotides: TGTGCCAGCAGCTTGGAATCAGGGTCAGATACGCAGTATTTT. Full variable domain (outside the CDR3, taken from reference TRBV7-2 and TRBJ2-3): GAGVSQSPSNKVTEKGKDVELRCDPISGHTALYWYRQSLGQGLEFLIYFQGNSAPDKSGLPSDRFSAERTGGSVSTLTIQRTQQEDSAVYLCASSLESGSDTQYFGPGTRLTVL.

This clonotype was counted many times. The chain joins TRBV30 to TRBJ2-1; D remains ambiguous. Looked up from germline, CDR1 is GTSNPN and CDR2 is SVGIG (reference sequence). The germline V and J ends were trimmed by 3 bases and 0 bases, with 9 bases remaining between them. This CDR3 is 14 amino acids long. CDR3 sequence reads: CAWRELSSYNEQFF. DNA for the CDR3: TGTGCCTGGAGGGAGCTCTCCTCCTACAATGAGCAGTTCTTC.

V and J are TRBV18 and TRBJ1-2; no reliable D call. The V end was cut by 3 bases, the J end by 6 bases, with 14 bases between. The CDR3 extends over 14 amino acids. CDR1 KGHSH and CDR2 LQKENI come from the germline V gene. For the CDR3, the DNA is TGTGCCAGCTCACCGTCCCGGGGTACGGATGGCTACACCTTC. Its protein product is CASSPSRGTDGYTF.

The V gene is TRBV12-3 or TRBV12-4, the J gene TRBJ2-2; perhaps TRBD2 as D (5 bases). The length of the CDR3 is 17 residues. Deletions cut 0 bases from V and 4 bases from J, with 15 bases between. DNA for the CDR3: TGTGCCAGCAGTTTAGCCCTGGATAGCGTGGCCACCGGGGAGCTGTTTTTT. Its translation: CASSLALDSVATGELFF.

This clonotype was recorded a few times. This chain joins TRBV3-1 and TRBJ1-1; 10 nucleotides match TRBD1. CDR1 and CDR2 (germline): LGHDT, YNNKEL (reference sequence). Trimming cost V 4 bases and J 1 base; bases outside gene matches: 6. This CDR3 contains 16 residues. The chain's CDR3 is CASSPGTGVANTEAFF. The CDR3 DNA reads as TGTGCCAGCAGCCCCGGGACAGGGGTTGCGAACACTGAAGCTTTCTTT.

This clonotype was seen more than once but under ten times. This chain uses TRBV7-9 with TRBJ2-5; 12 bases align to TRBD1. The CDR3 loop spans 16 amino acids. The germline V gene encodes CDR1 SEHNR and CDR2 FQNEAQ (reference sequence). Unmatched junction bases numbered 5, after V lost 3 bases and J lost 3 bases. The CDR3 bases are TGTGCCAGCAGCTTGGGGGACAGGGGGCTAAAAGAGACCCAGTACTTC. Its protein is CASSLGDRGLKETQYF.

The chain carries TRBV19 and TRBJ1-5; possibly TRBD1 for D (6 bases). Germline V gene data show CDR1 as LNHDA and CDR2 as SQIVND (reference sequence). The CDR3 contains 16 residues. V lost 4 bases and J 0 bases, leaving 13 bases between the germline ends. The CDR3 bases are TGTGCCAGTAGTAGTGGGGGCGTTTATAGCAATCAGCCCCAGCATTTT. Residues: CASSSGGVYSNQPQHF. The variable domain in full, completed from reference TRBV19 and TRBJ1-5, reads DGGITQSPKYLFRKEGQNVTLSCEQNLNHDAMYWYRQDPGQGLRLIYYSQIVNDFQKGDIAEGYSVSREKKESFPLTVTSAQKNPTAFYLCASSSGGVYSNQPQHFGDGTRLSIL.

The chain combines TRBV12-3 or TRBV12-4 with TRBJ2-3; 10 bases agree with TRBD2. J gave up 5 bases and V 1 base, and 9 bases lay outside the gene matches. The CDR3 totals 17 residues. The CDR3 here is CASSLEGASGGKDTQYF. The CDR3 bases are TGTGCCAGCAGTTTAGAGGGGGCTAGCGGGGGAAAAGATACGCAGTATTTT.

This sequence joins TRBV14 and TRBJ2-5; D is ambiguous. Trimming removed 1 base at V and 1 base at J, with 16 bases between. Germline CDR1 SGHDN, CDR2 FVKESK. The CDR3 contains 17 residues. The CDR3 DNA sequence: TGTGCCAGCAGCCAAGGTAGCCGGGCAGGTGGCCAAGAGACCCAGTACTTC. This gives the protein CASSQGSRAGGQETQYF.

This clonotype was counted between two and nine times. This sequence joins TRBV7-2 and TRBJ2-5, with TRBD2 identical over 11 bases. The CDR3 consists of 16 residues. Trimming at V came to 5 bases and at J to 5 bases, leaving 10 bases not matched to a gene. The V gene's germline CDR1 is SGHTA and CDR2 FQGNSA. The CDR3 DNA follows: TGTGCCAGCAGCATCAATAGCGGGGGGGTCGGTGAGACCCAGTACTTC. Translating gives CASSINSGGVGETQYF.

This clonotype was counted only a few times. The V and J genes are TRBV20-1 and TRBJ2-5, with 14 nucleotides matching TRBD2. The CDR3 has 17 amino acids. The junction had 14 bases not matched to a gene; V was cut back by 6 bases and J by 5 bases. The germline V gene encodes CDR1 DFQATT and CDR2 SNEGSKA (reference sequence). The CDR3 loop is CSAPPPGLAGGWETQYF. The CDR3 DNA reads TGCAGTGCCCCTCCACCTGGACTAGCGGGGGGTTGGGAGACCCAGTACTTC.

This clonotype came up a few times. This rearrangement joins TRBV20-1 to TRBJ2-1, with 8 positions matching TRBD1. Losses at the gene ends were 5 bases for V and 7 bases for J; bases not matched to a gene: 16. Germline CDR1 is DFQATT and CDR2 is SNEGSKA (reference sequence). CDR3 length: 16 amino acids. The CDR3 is CSAATAGGQGRNEQFF. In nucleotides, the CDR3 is TGCAGTGCTGCTACCGCCGGAGGACAGGGTAGGAATGAGCAGTTCTTC.

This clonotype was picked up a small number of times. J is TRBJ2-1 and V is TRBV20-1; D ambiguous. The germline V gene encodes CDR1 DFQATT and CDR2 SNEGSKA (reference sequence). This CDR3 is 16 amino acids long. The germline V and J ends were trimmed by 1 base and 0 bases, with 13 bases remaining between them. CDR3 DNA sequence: TGCAGTGCTAGAGGTAGAGGCGGTAGCTCCTACAATGAGCAGTTCTTC. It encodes CSARGRGGSSYNEQFF.

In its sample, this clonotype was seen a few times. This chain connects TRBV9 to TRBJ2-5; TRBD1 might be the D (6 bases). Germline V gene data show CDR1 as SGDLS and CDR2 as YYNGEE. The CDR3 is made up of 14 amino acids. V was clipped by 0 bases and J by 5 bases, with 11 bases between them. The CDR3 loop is CASSVVWQGETQYF. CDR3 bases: TGTGCCAGCAGCGTAGTTTGGCAGGGGGAGACCCAGTACTTC.

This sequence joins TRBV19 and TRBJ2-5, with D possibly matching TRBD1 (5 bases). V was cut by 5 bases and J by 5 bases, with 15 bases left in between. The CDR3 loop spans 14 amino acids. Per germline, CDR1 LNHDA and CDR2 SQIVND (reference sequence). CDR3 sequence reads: CASSPAQGRETQYF. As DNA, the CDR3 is TGTGCCAGTAGTCCAGCCCAGGGCAGGGAGACCCAGTACTTC. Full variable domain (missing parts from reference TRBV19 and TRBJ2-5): DGGITQSPKYLFRKEGQNVTLSCEQNLNHDAMYWYRQDPGQGLRLIYYSQIVNDFQKGDIAEGYSVSREKKESFPLTVTSAQKNPTAFYLCASSPAQGRETQYFGPGTRLLVL.

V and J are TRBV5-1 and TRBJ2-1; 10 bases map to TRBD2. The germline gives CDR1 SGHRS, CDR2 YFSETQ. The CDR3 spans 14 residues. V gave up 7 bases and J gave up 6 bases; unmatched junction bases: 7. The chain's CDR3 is CASEDASGGNEQFF. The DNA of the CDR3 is TGCGCCAGCGAAGACGCTAGCGGGGGCAATGAGCAGTTCTTC. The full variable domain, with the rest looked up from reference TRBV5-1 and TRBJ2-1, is KAGVTQTPRYLIKTRGQQVTLSCSPISGHRSVSWYQQTPGQGLQFLFEYFSETQRNKGNFPGRFSGRQFSNSRSEMNVSTLELGDSALYLCASEDASGGNEQFFGPGTRLTVL.

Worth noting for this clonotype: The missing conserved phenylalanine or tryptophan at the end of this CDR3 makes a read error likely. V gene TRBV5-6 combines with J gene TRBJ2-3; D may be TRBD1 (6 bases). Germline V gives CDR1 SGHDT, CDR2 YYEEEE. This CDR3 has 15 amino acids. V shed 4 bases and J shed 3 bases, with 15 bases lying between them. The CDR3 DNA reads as TGTGCCAGCAGCGCACAGTACAGGGTTACAGATACGCAGTATTCT. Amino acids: CASSAQYRVTDTQYS.

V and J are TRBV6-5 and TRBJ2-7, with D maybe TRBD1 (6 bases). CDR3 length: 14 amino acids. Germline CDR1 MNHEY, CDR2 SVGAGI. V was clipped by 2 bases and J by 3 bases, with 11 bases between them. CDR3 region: CASSYAQGLYEQYF. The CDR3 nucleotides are TGTGCCAGCAGTTACGCGCAGGGGCTCTACGAGCAGTACTTC.

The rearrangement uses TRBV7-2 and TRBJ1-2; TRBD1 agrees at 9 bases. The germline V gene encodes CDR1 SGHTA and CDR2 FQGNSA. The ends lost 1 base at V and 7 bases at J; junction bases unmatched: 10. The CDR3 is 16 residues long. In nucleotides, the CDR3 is TGTGCCAGCAGCTTAGAGAGTGGGACAGGGTCGAGTGGCTACACCTTC. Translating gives CASSLESGTGSSGYTF.

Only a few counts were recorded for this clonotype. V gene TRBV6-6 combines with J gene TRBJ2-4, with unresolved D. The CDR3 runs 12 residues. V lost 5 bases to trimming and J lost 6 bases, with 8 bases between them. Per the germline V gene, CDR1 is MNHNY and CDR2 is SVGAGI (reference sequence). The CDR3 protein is CASSAAANIQYF. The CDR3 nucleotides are TGTGCCAGCAGTGCGGCCGCAAACATTCAGTACTTC.

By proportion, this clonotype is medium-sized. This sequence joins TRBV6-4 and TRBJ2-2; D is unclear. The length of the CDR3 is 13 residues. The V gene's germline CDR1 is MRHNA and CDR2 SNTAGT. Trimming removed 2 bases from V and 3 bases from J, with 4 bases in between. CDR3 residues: CASSDRDTGELFF. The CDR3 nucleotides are TGTGCCAGCAGTGACAGGGACACCGGGGAGCTGTTTTTT.

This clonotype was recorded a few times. CDR3 region: CASRTAGGPGTQYF. The CDR3 nucleotides read TGTGCCAGCAGAACCGCGGGGGGGCCGGGGACGCAGTATTTT. The V gene is TRBV7-2, the J gene TRBJ2-3; 9 nucleotides agree with TRBD2. This CDR3 region has 14 residues. Losses at the gene ends were 6 bases for V and 9 bases for J; bases not matched to a gene: 10. From germline, CDR1 is SGHTA and CDR2 FQGNSA.

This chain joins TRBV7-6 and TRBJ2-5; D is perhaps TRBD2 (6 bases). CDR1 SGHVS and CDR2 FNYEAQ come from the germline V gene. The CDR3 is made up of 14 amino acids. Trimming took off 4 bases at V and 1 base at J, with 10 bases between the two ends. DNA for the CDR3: TGTGCCAGCAGCTCTTTGGGGGGCCAAGAGACCCAGTACTTC. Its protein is CASSSLGGQETQYF. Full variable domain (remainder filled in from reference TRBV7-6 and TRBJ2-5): GAGVSQSPRYKVTKRGQDVALRCDPISGHVSLYWYRQALGQGPEFLTYFNYEAQQDKSGLPNDRFSAERPEGSISTLTIQRTEQRDSAMYRCASSSLGGQETQYFGPGTRLLVL.

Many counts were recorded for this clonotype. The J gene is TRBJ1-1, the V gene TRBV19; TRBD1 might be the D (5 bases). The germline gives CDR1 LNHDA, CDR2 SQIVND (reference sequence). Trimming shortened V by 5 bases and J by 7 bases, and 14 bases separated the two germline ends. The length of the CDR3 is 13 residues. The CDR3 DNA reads TGTGCCAGTAGTTCGGACATCTGGAGTGAAGCTTTCTTT. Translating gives CASSSDIWSEAFF.

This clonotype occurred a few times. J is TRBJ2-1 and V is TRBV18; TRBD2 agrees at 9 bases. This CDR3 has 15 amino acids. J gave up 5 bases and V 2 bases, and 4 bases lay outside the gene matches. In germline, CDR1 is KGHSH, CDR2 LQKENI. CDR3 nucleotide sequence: TGTGCCAGCTCACCAGTAGCGGGGGTGAACAATGAGCAGTTCTTC. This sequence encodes CASSPVAGVNNEQFF. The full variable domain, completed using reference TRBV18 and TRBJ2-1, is NAGVMQNPRHLVRRRGQEARLRCSPMKGHSHVYWYRQLPEEGLKFMVYLQKENIIDESGMPKERFSAEFPKEGPSILRIQQVVRGDSAAYFCASSPVAGVNNEQFFGPGTRLTVL.

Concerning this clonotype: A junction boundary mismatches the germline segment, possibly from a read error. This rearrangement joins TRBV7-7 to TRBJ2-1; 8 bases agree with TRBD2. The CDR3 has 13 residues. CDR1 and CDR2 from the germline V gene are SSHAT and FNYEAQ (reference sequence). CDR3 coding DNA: TGTGCCAGCAGCCTAGCGGGTAACACTGAGCAGTTCTTC. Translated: CASSLAGNTEQFF.

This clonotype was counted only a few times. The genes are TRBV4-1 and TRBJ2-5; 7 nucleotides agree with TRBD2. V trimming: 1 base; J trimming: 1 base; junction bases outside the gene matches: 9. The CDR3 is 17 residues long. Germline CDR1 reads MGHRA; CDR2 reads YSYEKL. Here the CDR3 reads CASSQAETGGTQETQYF. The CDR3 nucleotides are TGCGCCAGCAGCCAAGCTGAAACGGGGGGAACCCAAGAGACCCAGTACTTC.

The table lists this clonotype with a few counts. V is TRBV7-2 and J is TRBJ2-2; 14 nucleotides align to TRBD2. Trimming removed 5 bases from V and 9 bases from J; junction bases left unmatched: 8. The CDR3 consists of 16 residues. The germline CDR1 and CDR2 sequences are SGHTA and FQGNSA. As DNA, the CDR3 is TGTGCCAGCAGCATGGGACTAGCGGGGGTTGTCCGGGAGCTGTTTTTT. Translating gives CASSMGLAGVVRELFF. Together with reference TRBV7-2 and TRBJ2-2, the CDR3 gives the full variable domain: GAGVSQSPSNKVTEKGKDVELRCDPISGHTALYWYRQSLGQGLEFLIYFQGNSAPDKSGLPSDRFSAERTGGSVSTLTIQRTQQEDSAVYLCASSMGLAGVVRELFFGEGSRLTVL.